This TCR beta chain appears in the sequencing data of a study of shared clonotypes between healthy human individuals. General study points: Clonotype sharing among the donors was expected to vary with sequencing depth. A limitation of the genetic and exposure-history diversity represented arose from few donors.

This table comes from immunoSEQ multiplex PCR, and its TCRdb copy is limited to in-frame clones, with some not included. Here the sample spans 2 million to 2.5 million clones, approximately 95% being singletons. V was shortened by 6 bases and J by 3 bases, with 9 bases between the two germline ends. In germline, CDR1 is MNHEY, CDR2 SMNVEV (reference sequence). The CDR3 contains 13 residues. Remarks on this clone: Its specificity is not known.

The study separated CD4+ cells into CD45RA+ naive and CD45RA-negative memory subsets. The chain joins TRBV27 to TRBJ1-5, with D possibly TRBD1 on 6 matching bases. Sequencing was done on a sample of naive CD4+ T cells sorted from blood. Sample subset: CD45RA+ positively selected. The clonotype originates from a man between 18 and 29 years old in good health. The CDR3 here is CASSDRPNQPQHF. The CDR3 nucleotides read TGTGCCAGCAGCGACAGGCCCAATCAGCCCCAGCATTTT.